What follows is one T cell receptor beta chain and its context. Its antigen is unidentified. The source of the sample is a study of shared clonotypes between healthy human individuals. Study-wide results and caveats: Richness estimates generally favored naive over memory subsets. Sharing across four donors was seen in about 5% of naive CD4 clonotypes. Donor scarcity curtailed the genetic and exposure-history diversity represented herein.

Sequencing used immunoSEQ multiplex PCR; TCRdb keeps in-frame clones, though not all of them. The table includes about 1 million clones, about 75% detected once. Sequences were obtained from memory CD4+ T cells sorted from blood. Subset noted: CD45RA-negative fraction. This sequence originates from a man younger than 35 in good health.

The CDR3 DNA reads as TGCGCCAGCAGCTGGTCGACAGGGCTCGAGCAGTACTTC. It yields the protein CASSWSTGLEQYF. V usage is TRBV5-1 and J usage is TRBJ2-7; 7 bases are a match to TRBD1. Germline assignment: CDR1 SGHRS and CDR2 YFSETQ. Unmatched junction bases numbered 6, after V lost 3 bases and J lost 6 bases. CDR3 length: 13 amino acids.